This record looks at one T cell receptor (beta chain) sequence and its context. Its binding antigen is unknown. Within one base of it there is no much larger clone, and no base qualities were kept. This record belongs to a study of blood T cells in healthy people across ages (dated by TCRdb to the mid-2010s). For the study in its entirety: In model experiments, roughly one uniquely barcoded TCR beta cDNA molecule per two T cells was captured by template switching. The study measured age-related changes in TCR beta repertoire diversity using deep sequencing normalized with unique cDNA molecular identifiers. Donors were grouped into four age groups: young (average 16 years), middle-aged (about 40), aged (62) and long-lived (approximately 81). The study analyzed two additional independent replicas of 1 million unique cDNA reads from the same blood draw for two donors, one aged 18 to 30 and one aged 80 or older. Overall study outcomes, separate from this receptor: The percentage of naive T cells measured by flow cytometry correlated strongly with observed TCR beta diversity. Compared with the aged group, the long-lived group had more naive CD4+ T cells, fewer expanded clones and increased TCR diversity, a pattern suggesting age selection. As age increased, observed TCR beta diversity per million T cells dropped in a roughly linear way, and a significant reduction was already evident by age roughly 36. Because profiling used bulk unsorted PBMCs, naive and antigen-experienced compartments could not be compared conclusively. The CMV infection status of donors was not known, potentially confounding age-related changes in expanded clonotypes. Estimates of total diversity based on one million sequenced T cells were considered lower bounds and underestimates.

Donors were a few dozen systemically healthy Caucasian individuals from Russia aged roughly 6 to 100 years. About 10 milliliters of peripheral blood were drawn from each donor into EDTA-treated Vacutainer tubes. Ficoll-Paque density-gradient centrifugation was used to isolate PBMCs, with at least 6.5 million per sample. Trizol reagent was used to extract total RNA from the PBMCs, yielding at least 5 micrograms per sample. The percentages of naive CD45RAhigh/CD27high T cells were determined by flow cytometry on a PBMC aliquot from every donor. Libraries were made using 5' RACE. The data were produced on an Illumina HiSeq 2500. A second PCR of roughly 7 to 12 cycles was run with a J-beta primer mix and a sample-barcoded 5' primer. A template-switch 5' adaptor carrying 12 random nucleotides introduced a unique molecular identifier onto each TCR beta cDNA molecule. Each sample yielded at least 2.5 million CDR3-containing paired-end reads. First-strand cDNA synthesis was performed from all RNA using the Mint cDNA synthesis kit, with priming by a TRBC-specific oligonucleotide. Following uracil-DNA glycosylase treatment, all cDNA underwent a first 18-cycle PCR with the universal primers M1SS and BC2_uni_R. The published analysis was carried out like this. Normalization of each sample was performed by random selection of 1 million high-quality reads, each carrying a distinct molecular identifier. Instead of being binned into consensus sequences, reads that shared molecular identifiers were thrown out. MiTCR, run with a Q25 quality threshold and the strictest error-elimination algorithm, handled CDR3 identification, clonotype clustering and error correction. Lower-bound total TCR beta diversity was estimated with a nonparametric unseen species model using Euler transformation. The raw public reads went through TCRdb reprocessing: fastp at Q25, MiXCR clone calling, in-frame beta chains kept. Each CDR3 protein appears once, grouped with its most common genes and DNA. These V and J calls derive from TCRdb rather than the authors' analysis. Here the sample has 800,000 to 950,000 distinct CDR3 sequences; about 29% occur a single time. The top ten clonotypes cover 10% of the sample.

V drops 1 base and J drops 4 bases, leaving 10 bases in between. The germline V gene specifies SGHTA as CDR1 and FQGNSA as CDR2. The CDR3 holds 14 amino acids from the cysteine to the phenylalanine. Solely the CDR3 DNA is kept, with 42 bases framed from the first base. The same sample was also studied in work on T cells of mothers and their children. The other study reports the following: Nine systemically healthy Caucasian individuals, comprising three mothers and their six children, were included as donors. cDNA synthesis consumed the entire amount of extracted RNA, loaded at approximately 1.5 ug RNA in each 15 ul reaction. In the second PCR, the M1S primer added sample barcodes and 2-4 random nucleotides. Over 9.5 million TCR beta CDR3 reads came from each mother, compared with approximately 3.1 million reads from each child. TCR recombination output is similarly shaped by thymic selection in related and unrelated pairs, with a minor effect exerted by inherited differences. Normalized repertoire overlap in related mother-child pairs was always slightly higher than in unrelated mother-child pairs, but the difference was never significant. No persistent microchimeric T cell clones were found, with a detection sensitivity of approximately 100 clones per million clonotypes. In the study, deep NGS was used to compare the TCR beta repertoires of mothers and children, and features distinguishing related mother-child pairs from unrelated individuals were sought. Mothers averaged approximately 40 +/- 4 years of age and children averaged around 10 +/- 4 years. After adapters were ligated using NEBNext reagents, the libraries underwent 100+100 nt paired-end sequencing on an Illumina HiSeq 2000. To avoid cross-contamination, the mother libraries and the child libraries were prepared a month apart and sequenced in separate runs. Each donor had between 500,000 and 2,000,000 distinct TCR beta clonotypes identified. Naive TCR beta clonotypes were estimated from low-frequency clonotypes matched to each donor's FACS-determined naive share, without sorting.

Rearrangement joined TRBV7-2 to TRBJ2-5, and perhaps TRBD1 as D gene, on 6 matching bases. The clonotype originates from a woman in her forties in good health. The specimen sequenced was blood. The base sequence is TGTGCCAGCAGCTTAGATACAGGGACAGAGACCCAGTACTTC. It specifies CASSLDTGTETQYF.